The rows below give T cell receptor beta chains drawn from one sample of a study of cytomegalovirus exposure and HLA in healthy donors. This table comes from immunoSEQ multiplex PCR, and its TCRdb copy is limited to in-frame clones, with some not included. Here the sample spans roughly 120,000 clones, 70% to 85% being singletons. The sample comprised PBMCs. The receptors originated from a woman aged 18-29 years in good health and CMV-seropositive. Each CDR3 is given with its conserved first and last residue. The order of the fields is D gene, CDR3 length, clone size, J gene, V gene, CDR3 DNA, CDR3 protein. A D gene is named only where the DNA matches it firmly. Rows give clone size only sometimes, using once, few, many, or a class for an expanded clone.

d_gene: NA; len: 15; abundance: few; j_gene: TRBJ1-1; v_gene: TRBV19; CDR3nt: TGTGCCAGTAGTATAGGGGGGGGTTCGAACACTGAAGCTTTCTTT; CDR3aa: CASSIGGGSNTEAFF
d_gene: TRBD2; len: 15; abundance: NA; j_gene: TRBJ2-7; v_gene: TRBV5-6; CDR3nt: TGTGCCAGCAGCTTGGGTATAGCGGGAGTGTACGAGCAGTACTTC; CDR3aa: CASSLGIAGVYEQYF
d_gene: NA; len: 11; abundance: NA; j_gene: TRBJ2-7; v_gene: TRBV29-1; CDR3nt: TGCAGCGTTGGCAGCGTAGCAGAGCAGTACTTC; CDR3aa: CSVGSVAEQYF
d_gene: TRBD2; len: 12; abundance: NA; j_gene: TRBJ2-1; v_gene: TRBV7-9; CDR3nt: TGTTCCAGCAGCTACTCCGGGACTAGCCTCCTCTTC; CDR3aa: CSSSYSGTSLLF
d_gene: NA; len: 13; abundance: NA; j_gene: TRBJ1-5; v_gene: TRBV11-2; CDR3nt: TGTGCCAGCAGCCCCAGGGGCGAGCAGCCCCAGCATTTT; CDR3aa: CASSPRGEQPQHF
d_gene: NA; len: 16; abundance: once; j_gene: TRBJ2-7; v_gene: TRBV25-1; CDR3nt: TGTGCCAGCAGTACCCATCGAAGGGGCGAAGCCTACGAGCAGTACTTC; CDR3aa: CASSTHRRGEAYEQYF
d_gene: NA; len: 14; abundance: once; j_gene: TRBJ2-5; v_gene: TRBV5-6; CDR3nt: TGTGCCAGCAGCTCTACAGAGTACCAAGAGACCCAGTACTTC; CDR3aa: CASSSTEYQETQYF
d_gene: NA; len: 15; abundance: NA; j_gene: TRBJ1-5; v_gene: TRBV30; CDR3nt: TGTGCCTGGAGTGTCGGCAGGTTAAACAATCAGCCCCAGCATTTT; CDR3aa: CAWSVGRLNNQPQHF
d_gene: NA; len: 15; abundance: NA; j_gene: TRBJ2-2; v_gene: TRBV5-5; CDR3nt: TGTGCCAGCAGCCCCCTTCAGGGGAGCACCGGGGAGCTGTTTTTT; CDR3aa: CASSPLQGSTGELFF
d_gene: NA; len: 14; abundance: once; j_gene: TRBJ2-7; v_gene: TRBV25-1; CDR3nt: TGTGCCAGCAGTGAAGTATCAGGGGTTCACGAGCAGTACTTC; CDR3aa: CASSEVSGVHEQYF
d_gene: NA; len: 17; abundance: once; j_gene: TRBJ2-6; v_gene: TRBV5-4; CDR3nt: TGTGCCAGCAGCTTGGGCAGGGTGGTTGGTGGGGCCAACGTCCTGACTTTC; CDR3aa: CASSLGRVVGGANVLTF
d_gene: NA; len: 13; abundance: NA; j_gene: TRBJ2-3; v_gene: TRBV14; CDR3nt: TGTGCCAGCAGCCAGATAGCGGCAGATACGCAGTATTTT; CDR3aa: CASSQIAADTQYF
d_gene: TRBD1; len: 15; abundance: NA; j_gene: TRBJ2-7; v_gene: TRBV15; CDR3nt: TGTGCCACCAGCAGGGACAGGGGTGGAGGCTACGAGCAGTACTTC; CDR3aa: CATSRDRGGGYEQYF
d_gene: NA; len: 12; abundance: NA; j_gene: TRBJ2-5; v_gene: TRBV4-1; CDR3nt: TGCGCCAGCAGCCCCGGCCAAGAGACCCAGTACTTC; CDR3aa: CASSPGQETQYF
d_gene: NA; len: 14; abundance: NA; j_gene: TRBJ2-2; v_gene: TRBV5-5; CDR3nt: TGTGCCAGCAGCTTAGTAGTCGCCACCGGGGAGCTGTTTTTT; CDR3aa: CASSLVVATGELFF
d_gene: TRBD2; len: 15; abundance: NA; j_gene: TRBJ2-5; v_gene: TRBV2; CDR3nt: TGTGCCAGCAGCCAAATTAGCGGGGGGAAAGAGACCCAGTACTTC; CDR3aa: CASSQISGGKETQYF
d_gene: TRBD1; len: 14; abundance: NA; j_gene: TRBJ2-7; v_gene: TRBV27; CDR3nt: TGTGCCAGCAGTTTAGGGGGACAGGTCTACGGGCAGTACTTC; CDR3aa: CASSLGGQVYGQYF
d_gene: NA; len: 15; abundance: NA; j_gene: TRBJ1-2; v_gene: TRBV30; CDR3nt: TGTGCCTGGATTAGATTTTCGGGGGATAACTATGGCTACACCTTC; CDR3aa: CAWIRFSGDNYGYTF
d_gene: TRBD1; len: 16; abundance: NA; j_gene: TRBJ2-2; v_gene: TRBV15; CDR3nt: TGTGCCACCAGCAGACCGGGACAGGATCCCACCGGGGAGCTGTTTTTT; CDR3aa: CATSRPGQDPTGELFF
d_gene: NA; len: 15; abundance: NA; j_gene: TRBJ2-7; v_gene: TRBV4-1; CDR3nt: TGCGCCAGCAGCCCTGGGGGGTCCCCTCCCTACGAGCAGTACTTC; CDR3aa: CASSPGGSPPYEQYF
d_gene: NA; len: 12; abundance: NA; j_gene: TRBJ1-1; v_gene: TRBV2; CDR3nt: TGTGCCAGCAGTGAAGCGGGCGCTGAAGCTTTCTTT; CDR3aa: CASSEAGAEAFF
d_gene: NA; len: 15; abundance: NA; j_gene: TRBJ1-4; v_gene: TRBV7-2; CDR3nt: TGTGCCAGCAGCTTATCGTCCGGTAATGATCTGAAACTGTTTTTT; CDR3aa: CASSLSSGNDLKLFF
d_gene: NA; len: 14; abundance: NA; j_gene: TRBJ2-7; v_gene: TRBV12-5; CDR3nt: TGTGCTAGTGGTTCGTACAGGGTTCCCTACGAGCAGTACTTC; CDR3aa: CASGSYRVPYEQYF
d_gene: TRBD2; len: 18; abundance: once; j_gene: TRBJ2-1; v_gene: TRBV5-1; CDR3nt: TGCGCCAGCAGCAAGGAATACCTAGCGGGGGCGGGGAACAATGAGCAGTTCTTC; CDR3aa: CASSKEYLAGAGNNEQFF
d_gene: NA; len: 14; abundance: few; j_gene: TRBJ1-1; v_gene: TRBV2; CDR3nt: TGTGCCAGCAGTAAGGGGGTGGGGGACACTGAAGCTTTCTTT; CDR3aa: CASSKGVGDTEAFF
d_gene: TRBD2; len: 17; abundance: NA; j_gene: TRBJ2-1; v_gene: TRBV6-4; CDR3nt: TGTGCCAGCAGCAAAAGAGGGACTAGCGGGTTTTTCAATGAGCAGTTCTTC; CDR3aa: CASSKRGTSGFFNEQFF
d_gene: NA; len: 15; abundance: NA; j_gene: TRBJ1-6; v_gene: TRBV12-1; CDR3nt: TGTGCCAGCAGCTTTGCCTCAGCCTATAATTCACCCCTCCACTTT; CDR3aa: CASSFASAYNSPLHF
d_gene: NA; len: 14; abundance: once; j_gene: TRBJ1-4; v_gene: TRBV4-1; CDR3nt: TGTGCCAGCAGCCCGAGGGAGATTAATGAAAAACTGTTTTTT; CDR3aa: CASSPREINEKLFF
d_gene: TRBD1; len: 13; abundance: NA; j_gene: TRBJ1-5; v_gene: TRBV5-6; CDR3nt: TGTGCCAGCAGCTCCGACAGGGACCAGCCCCAGCATTTT; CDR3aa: CASSSDRDQPQHF
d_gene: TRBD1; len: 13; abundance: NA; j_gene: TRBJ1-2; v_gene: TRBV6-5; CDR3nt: TGTGCCAGCAGCCTACAGGGGGTAGATGGCTACACCTTC; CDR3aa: CASSLQGVDGYTF
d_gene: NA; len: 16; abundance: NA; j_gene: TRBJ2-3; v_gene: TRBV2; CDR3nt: TGTGCCAGCAGCGGAGGCTGGAGGGGATCCACAGATACGCAGTATTTT; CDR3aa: CASSGGWRGSTDTQYF
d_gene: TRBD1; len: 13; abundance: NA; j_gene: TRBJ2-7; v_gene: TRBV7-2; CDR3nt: TGTGCCAGCACTCGGACAGGGGTAGGCGAGCAGTACTTC; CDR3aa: CASTRTGVGEQYF
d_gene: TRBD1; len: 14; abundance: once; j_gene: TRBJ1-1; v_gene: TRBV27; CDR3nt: TGTGCCAGCAGTTGGACAGGACTGAACACTGAAGCTTTCTTT; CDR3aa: CASSWTGLNTEAFF
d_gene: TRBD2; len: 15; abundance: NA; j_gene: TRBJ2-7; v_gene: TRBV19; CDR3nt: TGTGCCAGTAGTCTCTTAGCGGGGGTCTCCTACGAGCAGTACTTC; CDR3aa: CASSLLAGVSYEQYF
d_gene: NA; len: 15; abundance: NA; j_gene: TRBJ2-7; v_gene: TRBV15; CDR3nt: TGTGCCACCAGCAGAGCAGGCGGGACAGCCTACGAGCAGTACTTC; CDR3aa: CATSRAGGTAYEQYF
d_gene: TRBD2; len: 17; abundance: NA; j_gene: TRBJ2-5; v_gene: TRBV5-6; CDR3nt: TGTGCCAGCAGCTTTGGAGGGCGGGGGGGCCGATGGGAGACCCAGTACTTC; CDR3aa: CASSFGGRGGRWETQYF
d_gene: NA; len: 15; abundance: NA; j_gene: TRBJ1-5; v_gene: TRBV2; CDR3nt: TGTGCCAGCAGTGATCGGGGGGCGATCAATCAGCCCCAGCATTTT; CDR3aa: CASSDRGAINQPQHF
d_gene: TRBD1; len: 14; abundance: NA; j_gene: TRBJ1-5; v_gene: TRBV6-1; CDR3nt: TGTGCCAGCAGTCAGACAGGGGGTGGAGGGCCCCAGCATTTT; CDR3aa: CASSQTGGGGPQHF
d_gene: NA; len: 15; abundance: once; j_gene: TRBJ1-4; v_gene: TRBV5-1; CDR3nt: TGCGCCAGCAGCCCTTCCGCGGCGGTTAATGAAAAACTGTTTTTT; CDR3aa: CASSPSAAVNEKLFF
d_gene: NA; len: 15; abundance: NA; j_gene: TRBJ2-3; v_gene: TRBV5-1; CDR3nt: TGCGCCAGCAGCTTCTATAGCGTTACCTCAGATACGCAGTATTTT; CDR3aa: CASSFYSVTSDTQYF
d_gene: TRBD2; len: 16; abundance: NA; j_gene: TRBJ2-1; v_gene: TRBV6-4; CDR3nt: TGTGCCAGCAGTGAAATGCTAGCGGGGAACGGCGGTGAGCAGTTCTTC; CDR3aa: CASSEMLAGNGGEQFF
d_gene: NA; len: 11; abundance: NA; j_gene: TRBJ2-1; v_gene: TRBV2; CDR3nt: TGTGCCAGCGACACCTACAATGAGCAGTTCTTC; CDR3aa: CASDTYNEQFF
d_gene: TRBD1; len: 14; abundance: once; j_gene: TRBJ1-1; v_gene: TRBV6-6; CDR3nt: TGTGCCAGCAGTTACACCCAGGGGGCGAGTCCAGCTTTCTTT; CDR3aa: CASSYTQGASPAFF
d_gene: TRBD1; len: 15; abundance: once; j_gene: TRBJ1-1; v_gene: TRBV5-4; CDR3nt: TGTGCCAGCAGCCCCCGGGACAGACCGAACACTGAAGCTTTCTTT; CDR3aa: CASSPRDRPNTEAFF
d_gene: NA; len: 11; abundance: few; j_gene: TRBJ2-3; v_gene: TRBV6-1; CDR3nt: TGTGCCAGCAGTGACGGAGATACGCAGTATTTT; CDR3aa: CASSDGDTQYF
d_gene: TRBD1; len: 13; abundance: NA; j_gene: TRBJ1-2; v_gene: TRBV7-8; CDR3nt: TGTGCCAGCAGTTCGGGACAGCTCTATGGCTACACCTTC; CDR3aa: CASSSGQLYGYTF
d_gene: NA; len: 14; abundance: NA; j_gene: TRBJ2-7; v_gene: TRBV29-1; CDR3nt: TGCAGCGTTGAGGACAGTTGGAGCTCCTACGAGCAGTACTTC; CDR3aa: CSVEDSWSSYEQYF
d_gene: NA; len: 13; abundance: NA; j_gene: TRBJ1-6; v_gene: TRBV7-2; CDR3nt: TGTGCCAGCAGCTTCGAGGGTAATTCACCCCTCCACTTT; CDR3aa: CASSFEGNSPLHF
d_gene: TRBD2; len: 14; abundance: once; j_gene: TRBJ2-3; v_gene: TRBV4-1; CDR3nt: TGCGCCAGCAGGAAACCGGGGGGGCCCTCTACGCAGTATTTT; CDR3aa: CASRKPGGPSTQYF
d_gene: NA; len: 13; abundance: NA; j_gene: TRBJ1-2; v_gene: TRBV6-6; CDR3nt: TGTGCCAGCAGTGCTGACATGAACTATGGCTACACCTTC; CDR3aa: CASSADMNYGYTF
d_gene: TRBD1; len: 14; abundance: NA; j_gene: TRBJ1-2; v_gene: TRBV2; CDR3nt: TGTGCCAGCAGTAAAGACGACAGGGAAGGTGGCTACACCTTC; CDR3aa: CASSKDDREGGYTF
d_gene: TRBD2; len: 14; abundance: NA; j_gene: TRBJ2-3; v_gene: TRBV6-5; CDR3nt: TGTGCCAGCAGCCCGGGACTAGCAATTGATACGCAGTATTTT; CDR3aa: CASSPGLAIDTQYF
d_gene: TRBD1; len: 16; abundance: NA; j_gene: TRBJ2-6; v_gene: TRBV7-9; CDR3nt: TGTGCCAGCACCACAGGGGCGAACTCTGGGGCCAACGTCCTGACTTTC; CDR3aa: CASTTGANSGANVLTF
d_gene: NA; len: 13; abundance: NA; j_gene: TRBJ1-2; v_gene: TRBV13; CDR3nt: TGTGCCAGCAGCTTCGGCAGGGCCATGGGCTACACCTTC; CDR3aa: CASSFGRAMGYTF
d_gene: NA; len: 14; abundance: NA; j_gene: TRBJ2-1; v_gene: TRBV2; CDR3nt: TGTGCCAGCGGTTTAGTCACCTCTTACAATGAGCAGTTCTTC; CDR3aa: CASGLVTSYNEQFF
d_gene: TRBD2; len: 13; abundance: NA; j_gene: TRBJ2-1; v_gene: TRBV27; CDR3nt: TGTGCCGCCGGGGGACTAGCGTTGAATGAGCAGTTCTTC; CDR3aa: CAAGGLALNEQFF
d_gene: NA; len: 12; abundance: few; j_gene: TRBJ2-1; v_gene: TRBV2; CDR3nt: TGTGCCAGCAGTCGCCCTCCCAGGGAGCAGTTCTTC; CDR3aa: CASSRPPREQFF
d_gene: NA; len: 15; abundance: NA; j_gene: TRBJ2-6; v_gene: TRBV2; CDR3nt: TGTGCCAGCAGTGCCGGGGTCTCTGGGGCCAACGTCCTGACTTTC; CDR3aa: CASSAGVSGANVLTF
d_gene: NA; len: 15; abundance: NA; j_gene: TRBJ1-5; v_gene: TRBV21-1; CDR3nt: TGTGCCAGCAGCAAGAGCGGACAGGGCAATCAGCCCCAGCATTTT; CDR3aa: CASSKSGQGNQPQHF
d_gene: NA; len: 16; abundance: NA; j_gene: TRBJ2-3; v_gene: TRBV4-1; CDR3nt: TGCGCCAGCAGCCCGCCTTTCGGGACAAGCACAGATACGCAGTATTTT; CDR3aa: CASSPPFGTSTDTQYF